Below, one T cell receptor (beta chain) is given with its context. In the original analysis: From reference gene primer amplification, estimates of nucleated cell counts were derived. The protocol was immunoSEQ multiplex PCR, while the TCRdb copy is restricted to in-frame clones and leaves out a portion. Clone size and V and J calls were adopted from that table, with D and trimming inferred from the DNA. The sample contains 150,000 or so clones, over 70% of which appear only once. V was cut by 0 bases and J by 5 bases, with 11 bases left in between. Germline V gene sequence: CDR1 GTSNPN, CDR2 SVGIG (reference sequence). The CDR3 runs to 13 residues. This sample was included in a study of blood T cell repertoires in COVID-19. Study-level background: Collection of acute and convalescent COVID-19 samples took place in the United States, Italy and Spain.

Two negative PCRs, clearance, or symptom resolution had been documented for recovered Cohort 3 donors. The rearrangement joins TRBV30 to TRBJ2-7; D perhaps matches TRBD1 (6 bases). The receptor was isolated from a woman in her sixties or seventies who had recovered from COVID-19. What was sequenced was PBMCs or T cells enriched from blood (not recorded which). Here the CDR3 DNA reads TGTGCCTGGAGTGTTAACAGGGCCCACGAGCAGTACTTC. This sequence encodes CAWSVNRAHEQYF.